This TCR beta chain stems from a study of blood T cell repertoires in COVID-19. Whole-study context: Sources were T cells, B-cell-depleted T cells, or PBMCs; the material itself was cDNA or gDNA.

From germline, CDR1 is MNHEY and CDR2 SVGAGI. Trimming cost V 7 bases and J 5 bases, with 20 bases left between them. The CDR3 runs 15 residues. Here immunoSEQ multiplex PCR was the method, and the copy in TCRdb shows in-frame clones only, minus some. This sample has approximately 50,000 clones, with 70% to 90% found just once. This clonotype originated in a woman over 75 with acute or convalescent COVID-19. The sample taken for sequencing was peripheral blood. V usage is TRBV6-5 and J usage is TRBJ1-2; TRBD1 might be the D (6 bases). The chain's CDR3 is CASTNRGGAGYGYTF. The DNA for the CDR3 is TGTGCCAGCACAAACCGGGGGGGCGCGGGTTATGGCTACACCTTC.